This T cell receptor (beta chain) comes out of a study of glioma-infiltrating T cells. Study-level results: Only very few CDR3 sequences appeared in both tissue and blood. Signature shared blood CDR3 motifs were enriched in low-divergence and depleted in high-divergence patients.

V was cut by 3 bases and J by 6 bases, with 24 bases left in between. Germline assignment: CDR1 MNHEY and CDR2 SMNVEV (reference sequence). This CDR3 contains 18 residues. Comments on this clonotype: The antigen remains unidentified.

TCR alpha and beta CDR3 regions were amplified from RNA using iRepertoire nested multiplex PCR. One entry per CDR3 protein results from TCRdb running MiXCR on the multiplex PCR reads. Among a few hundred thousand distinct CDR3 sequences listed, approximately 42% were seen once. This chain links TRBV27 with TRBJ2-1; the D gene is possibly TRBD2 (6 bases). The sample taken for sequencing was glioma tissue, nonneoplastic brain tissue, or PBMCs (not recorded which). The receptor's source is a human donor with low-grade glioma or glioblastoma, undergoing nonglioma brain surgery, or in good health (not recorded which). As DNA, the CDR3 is TGTGCCAGCAGTTTCGCCCTGCGACACGGGGGAAAGGGCAATGAGCAGTTCTTC. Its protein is CASSFALRHGGKGNEQFF.